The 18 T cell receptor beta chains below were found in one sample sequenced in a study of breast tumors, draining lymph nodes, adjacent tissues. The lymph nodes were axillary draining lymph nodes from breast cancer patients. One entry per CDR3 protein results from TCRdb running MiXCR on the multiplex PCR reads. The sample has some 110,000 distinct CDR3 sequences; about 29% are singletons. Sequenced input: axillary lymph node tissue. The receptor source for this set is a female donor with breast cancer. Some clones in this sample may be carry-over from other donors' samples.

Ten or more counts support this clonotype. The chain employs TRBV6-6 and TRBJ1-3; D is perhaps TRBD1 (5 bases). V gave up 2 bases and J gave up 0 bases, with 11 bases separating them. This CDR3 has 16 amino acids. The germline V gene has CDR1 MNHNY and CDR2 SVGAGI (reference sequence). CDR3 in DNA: TGTGCCAGCAGTTACCTGACAGCAAGCTCTGGAAACACCATATATTTT. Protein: CASSYLTASSGNTIYF.

DNA for the CDR3: TGTGCCAGTAGTAGACAGGGTTGGCCCCTCCACTTT. Its translation: CASSRQGWPLHF. This chain uses TRBV19 with TRBJ1-6; TRBD1 aligns across 7 bases. Trimming took 4 bases from V and 13 from J; bases not matched to a gene: 4. The germline V gene encodes CDR1 LNHDA and CDR2 SQIVND (reference sequence). The CDR3 contains 12 residues.

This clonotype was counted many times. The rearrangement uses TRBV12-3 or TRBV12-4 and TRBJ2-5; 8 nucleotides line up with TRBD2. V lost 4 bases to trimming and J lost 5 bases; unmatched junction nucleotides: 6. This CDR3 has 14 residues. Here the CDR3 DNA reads TGTGCCAGCAGTTACGGGGGGGCCGCCGAGACCCAGTACTTC. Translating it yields CASSYGGAAETQYF.

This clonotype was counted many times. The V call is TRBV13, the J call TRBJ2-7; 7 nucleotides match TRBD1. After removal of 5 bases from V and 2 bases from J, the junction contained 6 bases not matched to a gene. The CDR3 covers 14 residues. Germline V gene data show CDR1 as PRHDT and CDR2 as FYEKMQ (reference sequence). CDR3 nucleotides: TGTGCCAGCAGCCTGGGACAGCGACCCTACGAGCAGTACTTC. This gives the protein CASSLGQRPYEQYF.

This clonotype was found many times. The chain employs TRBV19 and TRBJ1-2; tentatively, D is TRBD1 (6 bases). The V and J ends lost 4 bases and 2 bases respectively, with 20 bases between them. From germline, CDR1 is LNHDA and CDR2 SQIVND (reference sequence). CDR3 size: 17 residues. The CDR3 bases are TGTGCCAGTAGTACTCTGGGGGGCGCCCGGCTAAACTATGGCTACACCTTC. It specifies CASSTLGGARLNYGYTF.

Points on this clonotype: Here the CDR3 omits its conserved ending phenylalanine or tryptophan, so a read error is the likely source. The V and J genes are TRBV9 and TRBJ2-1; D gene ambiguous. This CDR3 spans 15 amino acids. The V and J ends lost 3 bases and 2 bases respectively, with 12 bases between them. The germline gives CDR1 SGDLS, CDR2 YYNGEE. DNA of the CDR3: TGTGCCAGCAGCGCAACTGGCGACACCTACAATGAGCAGTTCCTC. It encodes CASSATGDTYNEQFL.

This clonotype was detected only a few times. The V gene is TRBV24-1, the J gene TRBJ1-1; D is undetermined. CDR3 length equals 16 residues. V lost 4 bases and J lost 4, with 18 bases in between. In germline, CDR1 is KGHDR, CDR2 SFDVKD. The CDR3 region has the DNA TGTGCCACCAGTGACCCCTCTAAAGGAAGTTTCACTGAAGCTTTCTTT. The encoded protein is CATSDPSKGSFTEAFF.

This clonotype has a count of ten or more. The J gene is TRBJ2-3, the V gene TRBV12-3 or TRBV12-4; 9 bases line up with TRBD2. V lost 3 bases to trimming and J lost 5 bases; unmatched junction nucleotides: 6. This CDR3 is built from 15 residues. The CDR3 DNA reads TGTGCCAGCAGTTTCGGCGGGAGGGCCAAAGATACGCAGTATTTT. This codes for CASSFGGRAKDTQYF.

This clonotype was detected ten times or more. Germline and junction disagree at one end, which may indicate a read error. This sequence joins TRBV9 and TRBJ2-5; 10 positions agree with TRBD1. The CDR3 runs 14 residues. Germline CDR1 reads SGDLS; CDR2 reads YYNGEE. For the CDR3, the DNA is TGTGCCAGCAGCGTAGTAGGACAGGGGGGGACCCAGTCCTTC. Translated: CASSVVGQGGTQSF.

The CDR3 DNA reads as TGCGCCAGCAGCCATAGGACAGGAACCTACAATGAGCAGTATTTT. Translating it yields CASSHRTGTYNEQYF. The chain combines TRBV4-3 with TRBJ2-3; 7 nucleotides agree with TRBD1. Germline V gives CDR1 LGHNA, CDR2 YSLEER. This CDR3 comprises 15 residues. Trimming took 3 bases from V and 11 from J; bases not matched to a gene: 14.

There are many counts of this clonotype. The CDR3 reads CASTFAGDQPQHF. The CDR3, as DNA: TGCGCCAGCACATTCGCGGGGGATCAGCCCCAGCATTTT. The chain uses TRBV10-2 and TRBJ1-5, with a weak D call TRBD1 (5 bases). This CDR3 is 13 amino acids long. CDR1 and CDR2 from the germline V gene are WSHSY and SAAADI. V was shortened by 7 bases and J by 5 bases, with 12 bases between the two germline ends.

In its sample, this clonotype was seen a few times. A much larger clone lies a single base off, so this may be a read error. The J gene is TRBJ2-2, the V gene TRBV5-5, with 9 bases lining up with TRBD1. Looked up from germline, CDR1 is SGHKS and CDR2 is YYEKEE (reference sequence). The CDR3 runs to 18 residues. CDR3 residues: CAGSPPRTGGRNTGELFF. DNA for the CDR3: TGTGCCGGCAGCCCCCCCCGAACAGGGGGCAGGAACACCGGGGAGCTGTTTTTT. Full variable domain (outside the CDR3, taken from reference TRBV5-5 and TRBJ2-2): DAGVTQSPTHLIKTRGQQVTLRCSPISGHKSVSWYQQVLGQGPQFIFQYYEKEERGRGNFPDRFSARQFPNYSSELNVNALLLGDSALYLCAGSPPRTGGRNTGELFFGEGSRLTVL.

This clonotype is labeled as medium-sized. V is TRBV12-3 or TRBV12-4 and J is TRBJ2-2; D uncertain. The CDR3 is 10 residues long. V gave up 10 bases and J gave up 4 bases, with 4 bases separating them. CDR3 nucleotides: TGTGCCAATTTCACCGGGGAGCTGTTTTTT. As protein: CANFTGELFF.

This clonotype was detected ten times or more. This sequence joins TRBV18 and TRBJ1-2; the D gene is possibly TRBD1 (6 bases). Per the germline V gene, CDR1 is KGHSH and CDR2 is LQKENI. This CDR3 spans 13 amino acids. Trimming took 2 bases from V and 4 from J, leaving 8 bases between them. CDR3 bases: TGTGCCAGCTCACCAGGACAGATCTATGGCTACACCTTC. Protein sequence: CASSPGQIYGYTF. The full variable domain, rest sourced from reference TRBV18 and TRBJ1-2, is NAGVMQNPRHLVRRRGQEARLRCSPMKGHSHVYWYRQLPEEGLKFMVYLQKENIIDESGMPKERFSAEFPKEGPSILRIQQVVRGDSAAYFCASSPGQIYGYTFGSGTRLTVV.

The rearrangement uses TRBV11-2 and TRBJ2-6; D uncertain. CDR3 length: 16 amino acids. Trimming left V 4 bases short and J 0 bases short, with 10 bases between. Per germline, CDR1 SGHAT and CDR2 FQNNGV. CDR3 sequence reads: CASSSVMYSGANVLTF. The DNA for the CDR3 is TGTGCCAGCAGCTCAGTAATGTACTCTGGGGCCAACGTCCTGACTTTC.

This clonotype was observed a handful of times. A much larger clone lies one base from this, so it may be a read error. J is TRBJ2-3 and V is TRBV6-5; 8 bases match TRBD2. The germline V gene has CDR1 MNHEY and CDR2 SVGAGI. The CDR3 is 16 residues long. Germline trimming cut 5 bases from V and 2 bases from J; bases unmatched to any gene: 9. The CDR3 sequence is CASSHDSGKNTDTQYF. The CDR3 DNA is TGTGCCAGCAGTCACGATAGCGGGAAAAACACAGATACGCAGTATTTT.

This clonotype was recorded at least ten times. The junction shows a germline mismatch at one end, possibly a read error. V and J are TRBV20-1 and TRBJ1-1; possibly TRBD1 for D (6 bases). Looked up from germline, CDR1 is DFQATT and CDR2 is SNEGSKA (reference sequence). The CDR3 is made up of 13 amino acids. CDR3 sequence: CSARGQLNTEAFF. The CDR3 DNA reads TGCAGTGCCAGAGGACAGCTGAACACTGAAGCTTTCTTT.

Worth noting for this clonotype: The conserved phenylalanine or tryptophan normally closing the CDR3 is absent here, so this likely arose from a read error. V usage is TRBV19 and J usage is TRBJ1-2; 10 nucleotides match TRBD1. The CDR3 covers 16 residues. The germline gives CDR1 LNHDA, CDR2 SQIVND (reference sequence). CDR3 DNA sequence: TGTGCCGGTAGTACTTCCGGGACAGGGGTAGGCTATGGCTACACCTCC. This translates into CAGSTSGTGVGYGYTS.